This TCR beta chain stems from a study of glioma-infiltrating T cells after dendritic cell vaccination. At the level of the study: Samples are from glioblastoma patients in Phase I and II dendritic cell vaccine trials.

TCRB CDR3 was amplified from 2 ug genomic DNA or less. Using immunoSEQ multiplex PCR, the repertoire was profiled, and TCRdb retains in-frame clones only, with some absent. The data show some 87,000 clones, more than 75% seen once. Patients had residual fresh-frozen tumor tissue and more than two years of survival data. In regard to this clone: Its target is unknown.

Findings of the study overall: Higher TCR clonality did not directly relate to longer survival.

The V gene's germline CDR1 is SNHLY and CDR2 FYNNEI. The V segment lost 7 bases and the J segment 9 bases; nucleotides outside the gene matches: 8. This CDR3 spans 14 amino acids. The sequence derives from a human donor with glioblastoma. Sample: blood, taken before dendritic cell vaccination. The chain combines TRBV2 with TRBJ2-1, with TRBD2 identical over 11 bases. CDR3 DNA sequence: TGTGCCAGCAATGTAGCGGGGGGGCCAATTGAGCAGTTCTTC. Its protein is CASNVAGGPIEQFF.